Listed here are 4 T cell receptor beta chains from one sample, sequenced in a study of blood T cell repertoires in COVID-19. Assay used: immunoSEQ multiplex PCR; TCRdb lists only in-frame clones, some missing. The repertoire has approximately 150,000 clones, approximately 80% of them found once; the top ten carry roughly 4.9%. Sequenced sample: PBMCs or T cells enriched from blood (not recorded which). The receptors derive from a man aged 65 to 79 who had been exposed to COVID-19.

The chain employs TRBV28 and TRBJ2-2, with D tentatively TRBD2 (5 bases). The CDR3 is made up of 14 amino acids. The germline V gene encodes CDR1 MDHEN and CDR2 SYDVKM. Trimming stripped 10 bases from V and 4 bases from J, with 16 bases between. The CDR3 DNA sequence: TGTGCCATGCGGCCATTCCGGGGCACCGGGGAGCTGTTTTTT. This codes for CAMRPFRGTGELFF. The full variable domain, completed using reference TRBV28 and TRBJ2-2, is DVKVTQSSRYLVKRTGEKVFLECVQDMDHENMFWYRQDPGLGLRLIYFSYDVKMKEKGDIPEGYSVSREKKERFSLILESASTNQTSMYLCAMRPFRGTGELFFGEGSRLTVL.

This clone appeared a few times. The gene calls are TRBV13 and TRBJ1-2, with 9 bases fitting TRBD1. This CDR3 is built from 18 residues. V lost 1 base and J lost 2; bases outside the gene matches: 11. The V gene's germline CDR1 is PRHDT and CDR2 FYEKMQ (reference sequence). The CDR3 here is CASSLDRDRVIGNYGYTF. The CDR3 DNA sequence: TGTGCCAGCAGCTTAGATCGGGACAGGGTTATTGGGAACTATGGCTACACCTTC. Supplemented by reference TRBV13 and TRBJ1-2, the full variable domain reads AAGVIQSPRHLIKEKRETATLKCYPIPRHDTVYWYQQGPGQDPQFLISFYEKMQSDKGSIPDRFSAQQFSDYHSELNMSSLELGDSALYFCASSLDRDRVIGNYGYTFGSGTRLTVV.

The chain couples TRBV6-2 or TRBV6-3 to TRBJ1-1, with 9 positions matching TRBD1. J gave up 6 bases and V 4 bases, and 6 bases lay outside the gene matches. Germline V gene sequence: CDR1 MNHEY, CDR2 SVGEGT. The CDR3 has 14 amino acids. Here the CDR3 reads CASSSRDRASEAFF. The CDR3 DNA is TGTGCCAGCAGTTCCCGGGACAGGGCCTCTGAAGCTTTCTTT.

This chain uses TRBV5-1 with TRBJ1-1, with D tentatively TRBD1 (6 bases). The CDR3 contains 14 residues. V was trimmed by 3 bases and J by 4 bases, leaving 13 bases between them. Germline CDR1 SGHRS, CDR2 YFSETQ. CDR3 sequence reads: CASSYQDSSTEAFF. CDR3 nucleotide sequence: TGCGCCAGCAGCTACCAGGACAGTAGCACTGAAGCTTTCTTT.